This passage covers 15 T cell receptor beta chains from one sample sequenced in a study of T cell clonality in common variable immunodeficiency. Study findings and constraints: Common variable immunodeficiency TCR beta sequences reportedly had fewer deletions and N-nucleotide insertions.

Assay: immunoSEQ multiplex PCR; the TCRdb copy retains only in-frame clones and omits some. There are about 33,000 clones in the sample, none observed a single time. These receptors' targets are unknown. Sequenced material: peripheral blood mononuclear cells. These receptors all stem from a human donor with common variable immunodeficiency.

This clone was counted at least ten times. CDR3 protein: CASSIRQGLSSGANVLTF. The covered CDR3 bases are TGTGCCAGTAGTATACGACAGGGCCTGAGCTCTGGGGCCAACGTC. This chain links TRBV19 with TRBJ2-6, with 7 bases identical to TRBD1. The read terminates 3 residues before the CDR3 end, so the remaining end is supplied by the germline J gene. Trimming removed 2 bases from V and 0 bases from J; junction bases left unmatched: 7. Per the germline V gene, CDR1 is LNHDA and CDR2 is SQIVND (reference sequence). This CDR3 region has 18 residues.

This clone appeared many times. Sequencing ends 3 residues short of the CDR3 end; the germline J gene provides the rest. This chain uses TRBV18 with TRBJ2-3, with 10 bases identical to TRBD1. The CDR3 sequence is 15 residues long. Trimming took 2 bases from V and 4 from J; bases not matched to a gene: 3. From germline, CDR1 is KGHSH and CDR2 LQKENI. CDR3 DNA, as far as it was read: TGTGCCAGCTCACCAGGGACAGGGGTTCCAGATACG. It specifies CASSPGTGVPDT. The full-length CDR3 reads as CASSPGTGVPDTQYF.

This clone has only a few counts. The missing CDR3 end, 3 residues past where the read stops, is filled in from the germline J gene. The chain recombines TRBV19 with TRBJ1-1; D ambiguous. CDR3 length: 12 amino acids. Germline-derived CDR1 and CDR2 are LNHDA and SQIVND (reference sequence). The part of the CDR3 DNA that was read is TGTGCCAGTAGTATAGATCGGTCCGAA. It encodes CASSIDRSE. The entire CDR3 is CASSIDRSEAFF.

This clone was detected many times. Here the CDR3 reads CASSMRGQGRTGELFF. The covered CDR3 bases are TGTGCCAGTAGTATGAGGGGGCAGGGGAGAACCGGGGAG. The chain is built from TRBV19 and TRBJ2-2; TRBD1 agrees at 7 bases. The read is 3 residues too short to cover the CDR3 end, so that end is filled in from the germline J gene. V lost 3 bases to trimming and J lost 5 bases; unmatched junction nucleotides: 9. Germline V lookup: CDR1 LNHDA, CDR2 SQIVND (reference sequence). This CDR3 is built from 16 residues.

Comment on this clone: Read data end 3 residues before the CDR3 end; the end is taken from the germline J gene. The chain carries TRBV6-2 or TRBV6-3 and TRBJ1-2; TRBD1 agrees at 9 bases. Losses at the gene ends were 6 bases for V and 4 bases for J; bases not matched to a gene: 9. This CDR3 is 15 amino acids long. CDR1 is MNHEY and CDR2 is SVGEGT in the germline V gene. The sequenced CDR3 bases are TGTGCCAGCAGCTTACAGGGGGCGGCAGGCTATGGC. Amino acid sequence: CASSLQGAAGYG. The entire CDR3 protein reads CASSLQGAAGYGYTF.

The table lists this clone with many counts. The read ends 3 residues before the CDR3 terminus; that terminus is restored from the germline J gene. The V and J genes are TRBV7-3 and TRBJ2-2; D uncertain. Looked up from germline, CDR1 is SGHTA and CDR2 is FQGTGA. The CDR3 extends over 12 amino acids. Trimming stripped 6 bases from V and 3 bases from J, with 5 bases between. The DNA read from the CDR3 is TGTGCCAGCAGTCTAGACACCGGGGAG. It yields the protein CASSLDTGE. The whole CDR3 sequence reads CASSLDTGELFF.

This clone was seen more than once but under ten times. The sequence runs out 3 residues before the end of the CDR3; the remainder is reconstructed from the germline J gene. The chain is built from TRBV7-2 and TRBJ1-1; D might be TRBD1 (5 bases). Germline loops: CDR1 SGHTA, CDR2 FQGNSA. This CDR3 is built from 14 residues. V was clipped by 1 base and J by 4 bases, with 10 bases between them. The sequenced CDR3 bases are TGTGCCAGCAGCTTAGACTACAGGCTCACTGAA. Translated, it gives CASSLDYRLTE. In full, the CDR3 is CASSLDYRLTEAFF.

This clone was seen ten or more times. With the read ending 3 residues before the CDR3 end, the germline J gene is used to fill in that end. This chain uses TRBV12-3 or TRBV12-4 with TRBJ1-1, with TRBD1 as a possible D gene (6 bases). Trimming stripped 6 bases from V and 1 base from J, with 15 bases between. CDR3 length: 15 residues. The CDR3 spells CASRPVQGRNTEAFF. Incomplete CDR3 DNA: TGTGCCAGCAGGCCGGTACAGGGTAGGAACACTGAA.

This clone was seen more than once but under ten times. The read comes to an end 3 residues before the CDR3 does, leaving the germline J gene to fill in the end. The chain is built from TRBV13 and TRBJ2-1, with 10 bases identical to TRBD2. The CDR3 is 17 amino acids. CDR1 is PRHDT and CDR2 is FYEKMQ in the germline V gene (reference sequence). J gave up 5 bases and V 4 bases, and 11 bases lay outside the gene matches. CDR3 sequence reads: CASSSLYGLAANNEQFF. The sequenced part of the CDR3 DNA is TGTGCCAGCAGCTCCCTGTACGGACTAGCGGCTAACAATGAG.

By sample fraction, this clone is medium-sized (0.01 to 0.1%). The read finishes 3 residues shy of the CDR3 end, and the germline J gene is used to complete it. Other nucleotide sequences from this sample produce the same CDR3. V gene TRBV29-1 combines with J gene TRBJ1-2; 9 positions match TRBD1. The V gene end was trimmed by 4 bases and the J gene end by 5 bases; junction bases not matched to a gene: 8. The length of the CDR3 is 14 residues. Germline V gives CDR1 SQVTM, CDR2 ANQGSEA. The CDR3 loop reads CSVVLQGAGYGYTF. Incomplete CDR3 DNA: TGCAGCGTTGTCTTACAGGGGGCTGGTTATGGC. The full variable domain, in which reference TRBV29-1 and TRBJ1-2 provide the parts outside the CDR3, is SAVISQKPSRDICQRGTSLTIQCQVDSQVTMMFWYRQQPGQSLTLIATANQGSEATYESGFVIDKFPISRPNLTFSTLTVSNMSPEDSSIYLCSVVLQGAGYGYTFGSGTRLTVV.

Remarks on this clone: The read terminates 3 residues ahead of where the CDR3 ends, so the germline J gene completes it. The chain combines TRBV2 with TRBJ2-2; D remains unclear. Germline CDR1 and CDR2: SNHLY and FYNNEI. The CDR3 has 12 residues. The V and J ends lost 6 bases and 2 bases respectively, with 4 bases between them. CDR3 DNA (partial): TGTGCCAGCAGAACTAACACCGGGGAG. It codes for CASRTNTGE. In full, the CDR3 reads CASRTNTGELFF.

This clone appeared a few times. Sequencing ends 3 residues short of the CDR3 end; the germline J gene provides the rest. The gene calls are TRBV6-1 and TRBJ2-3; 9 positions match TRBD1. The germline gives CDR1 MNHNS, CDR2 SASEGT. This CDR3 has 16 residues. V was clipped by 4 bases and J by 3 bases; unmatched bases: 8. CDR3 region: CASSAAGTGSTDTQYF. The sequenced part of the CDR3 DNA is TGTGCCAGCAGTGCCGCCGGGACAGGGAGTACAGATACG.

This clone was counted many times. Coverage ceases 3 residues before the CDR3 finishes, and the germline J gene fills in the end. The chain carries TRBV5-1 and TRBJ2-1, with 8 bases aligning to TRBD2. CDR3 length equals 14 residues. Germline CDR1 is SGHRS and CDR2 is YFSETQ. With 5 bases clipped from V and 4 bases from J, the junction kept 5 bases outside the gene matches. CDR3 sequence: CASRQSGGYNEQFF. The part of the CDR3 DNA that was read is TGCGCCAGCAGACAAAGCGGGGGATACAATGAG.

The sample holds a few counts of this clone. The CDR3 end falls 3 residues outside the read, so it is completed with the germline J gene. Other DNA sequences of this sample code for an identical CDR3. The J gene is TRBJ1-3, the V gene TRBV2, with 9 bases identical to TRBD1. The CDR3 sequence is 16 residues long. Per the germline V gene, CDR1 is SNHLY and CDR2 is FYNNEI. The V segment lost 6 bases and the J segment 7 bases; nucleotides outside the gene matches: 13. The sequenced part of the CDR3 DNA is TGTGCCAGCAGCCTCAACAGGGGGCAGCAGGGGAACACC. The encoded protein is CASSLNRGQQGNT. The full CDR3 protein is CASSLNRGQQGNTIYF.

This clone has a handful of counts. The DNA ends 3 residues before the CDR3 does, and the rest of the CDR3 is filled in from the germline J gene. The rearrangement joins TRBV30 to TRBJ1-5, with 7 nucleotides matching TRBD1. The CDR3 is made up of 13 amino acids. V shed 5 bases, J shed 6 bases, and the junction held 7 bases outside the gene matches. The germline V gene encodes CDR1 GTSNPN and CDR2 SVGIG (reference sequence). The CDR3 reads CAWQPQGGQPQHF. The covered CDR3 bases are TGTGCCTGGCAGCCCCAGGGGGGTCAGCCC.